The rows below give T cell receptor beta chains drawn from one sample of a study of T-cell reconstitution after alpha-beta-depleted transplantation in children. One entry per CDR3 protein results from TCRdb running MiXCR on the PCR reads. The sample yields about 830,000 distinct CDR3 sequences, 16% seen once. This sample comprised PBMCs, mostly from graft donor cells, obtained 360 days after TCRalphabeta/CD19-depleted stem cell transplant. The receptors stem from a male patient under 18 who had a stem cell transplant for acute lymphoblastic leukemia, so the T cells may come from the graft donor. Each CDR3 is given without its conserved first and last residue.

V gene	CDR3 protein
TRBV12-3/TRBV12-4	ASSFSLRIGQPQH
TRBV7-9	ASSRQGGIYTEAF
TRBV4-1	ASSQGLGPNYGYT
TRBV12-3/TRBV12-4	ASNLGGNTGELF
TRBV7-2	ASSLGGTTSEQY
TRBV4-1	ASSQVGKGQGTDTQY
TRBV11-2	ASRYRGTTPRESYNEQF
TRBV7-9	ASSLLSRDPYEQY
TRBV5-1	ASSLEVGQLETQY
TRBV7-8	ASSPGGIYEQY
TRBV27	ASSLSKGITDTQY
TRBV5-8	ASSPSDTPAPNQPQH
TRBV3-1	ASSQELSVEQY
TRBV12-5	ASGSSPTIPEGQF
TRBV10-1	ASSSGYTGELF
TRBV11-3	ASSSQGAPTGELF
TRBV20-1	SAERTGKTRGYT
TRBV5-1	ASSASGTASYEQY
TRBV7-2	ASSPQRYTGELF
TRBV3-1	ASSQGSMGRY
TRBV4-1	ASRLAALGDTQY
TRBV7-8	ASSGLGQGNSPLH
TRBV9	ASGMRTSGNEQF
TRBV6-5	ASSYHQRGSSYEQY
TRBV12-3/TRBV12-4	ASRTRAEQF
TRBV7-6	ASSLAARGPSNSPLH
TRBV20-1	SAQGTSAFLRNEQF
TRBV12-3/TRBV12-4	ASSLTASGSTDTQY
TRBV18	ASSPWTETQY
TRBV6-1	ASSEAVEGREGEQF
TRBV20-1	SAIPAGRDTQY
TRBV7-8	ASSLLWGDRVLYEQY
TRBV5-1	ASSVPTSDVTDTQY
TRBV7-9	ASSLEWGSGQETQY
TRBV19	ASSFTGTGENEQF